These T cell receptor beta chains were read from a single sample in a study of identical twins. In TCRdb, the 5' RACE reads were re-called with MiXCR into one record per CDR3 protein. Among a few hundred thousand distinct CDR3 sequences listed, around 8.3% were seen once. These data were likewise used in another study, on yellow fever vaccine responses in identical twins.

Sequenced material: CD8+ T cells sorted from blood. Receptor source: a woman aged 18-29 years in good health. Each CDR3 is given with its conserved first and last residue. Fields, in order: clone size, D gene, J gene, V gene, CDR3 protein, CDR3 DNA. D genes are given only for firm matches. The size field is filled for only some rows; it gives once, few, many or a size class.

>few|-|TRBJ2-1|TRBV20-1
CSALIVLTYNEQFF
TGCAGTGCCCTCATAGTCCTAACCTACAATGAGCAGTTCTTC
>-|-|TRBJ2-5|TRBV12-3/TRBV12-4
CASRPEQGEAQETQYF
TGTGCCAGCAGACCGGAACAGGGAGAGGCCCAAGAGACCCAGTACTTC
>-|-|TRBJ1-6|TRBV28
CASSFRAGVGLVNSPLHF
TGTGCCAGCAGTTTCCGTGCAGGGGTCGGATTGGTAAATTCACCCCTCCACTTT
>-|-|TRBJ2-2|TRBV4-1
CASSLTWGPGAGELFF
TGCGCCAGCAGCCTCACGTGGGGGCCCGGGGCCGGGGAGCTGTTTTTT
>-|-|TRBJ2-7|TRBV28
CASSLFGDLVAYEQYF
TGTGCCAGCAGTTTATTTGGGGATCTAGTGGCCTACGAGCAGTACTTC
>few|-|TRBJ2-2|TRBV28
CASSSPPPTGHGELFF
TGTGCCAGCAGTTCACCTCCCCCGACAGGACACGGGGAGCTGTTTTTT
>-|TRBD2|TRBJ2-1|TRBV4-3
CASSPRLAGVDYEQFF
TGCGCCAGCAGCCCTCGCCTAGCGGGAGTAGACTATGAGCAGTTCTTC
>-|-|TRBJ2-7|TRBV5-1
CASSLDEGYEQYF
TGCGCCAGCAGCTTGGACGAGGGATACGAGCAGTACTTC
>few|TRBD2|TRBJ2-7|TRBV6-6
CASSYNRASGYGRYEQYF
TGTGCCAGCAGTTATAACAGAGCTAGCGGGTACGGCCGCTACGAGCAGTACTTC
>few|TRBD1|TRBJ2-1|TRBV4-3
CASSSDRGLGEQFF
TGCGCCAGCAGCTCGGACAGGGGACTTGGTGAGCAGTTCTTC
>-|-|TRBJ2-7|TRBV20-1
CSARAPGSYEQYF
TGCAGTGCTAGAGCCCCTGGCTCCTACGAGCAGTACTTC
>few|-|TRBJ2-1|TRBV7-2
CASSLDRDATYNEQFF
TGTGCCAGCAGCTTAGACCGGGACGCCACCTACAATGAGCAGTTCTTC
>many|TRBD1|TRBJ2-1|TRBV4-2
CASSRVDRDKFGRNEQFF
TGTGCCAGCAGCCGGGTGGACAGGGACAAATTCGGACGGAATGAGCAGTTCTTC
>many|-|TRBJ2-3|TRBV9
CASSSWGTDTQYF
TGTGCCAGCAGCTCCTGGGGGACAGATACGCAGTATTTT
>few|TRBD2|TRBJ2-1|TRBV12-3/TRBV12-4
CASSTGLVDEQFF
TGTGCCAGCAGTACCGGACTAGTCGACGAGCAGTTCTTC
>-|TRBD1|TRBJ2-3|TRBV11-3
CASSLNRDRNTDTQYF
TGTGCCAGCAGCTTAAATCGGGACAGAAACACAGATACGCAGTATTTT
>many|-|TRBJ2-7|TRBV5-1
CASSPVLRLDYEQYF
TGCGCCAGCAGCCCGGTCCTCCGGTTAGACTACGAGCAGTACTTC
>many|TRBD1|TRBJ2-3|TRBV4-1
CASSQGQGSGTDTQYF
TGCGCCAGCAGCCAAGGACAGGGGTCGGGCACAGATACGCAGTATTTT
>few|TRBD2|TRBJ2-1|TRBV6-2/TRBV6-3
CASSSGGGYNEQFF
TGTGCCAGCTCAAGTGGCGGGGGTTACAATGAGCAGTTCTTC
>few|-|TRBJ2-7|TRBV7-3
CASSLNRDNEQYF
TGTGCCAGCAGCTTAAACAGGGACAACGAGCAGTACTTC
>few|TRBD2|TRBJ2-5|TRBV28
CASSPILAGVSQETQYF
TGTGCCAGCAGCCCAATCCTAGCGGGAGTTTCCCAAGAGACCCAGTACTTC
>few|-|TRBJ1-1|TRBV7-3
CASSANRAAEAFF
TGTGCCAGCAGCGCAAACAGGGCTGCTGAAGCTTTCTTT
>few|-|TRBJ2-6|TRBV24-1
CATSDWGAGANVLTF
TGTGCCACCAGTGATTGGGGGGCCGGGGCCAACGTCCTGACTTTC
>many|TRBD2|TRBJ2-7|TRBV29-1
CSVEDRLAGEGEQYF
TGCAGCGTTGAAGATCGACTAGCGGGAGAGGGCGAGCAGTACTTC